The 25 T cell receptor beta chains reported below all come from one sample, sequenced in a study of T cell responses to AZD1222 COVID-19 vaccine. Method: immunoSEQ multiplex PCR; TCRdb's copy keeps in-frame clones and lacks some. The profile shows 75,000 to 90,000 clones, about 92% of them singletons. This sample comprised peripheral blood, obtained 28 days after the second AZD1222 dose. Receptors were obtained from an adult who received the AZD1222 COVID-19 vaccine.

The chain carries TRBV6-2 or TRBV6-3 and TRBJ2-3; D remains unclear. The V end lost 0 bases, the J end lost 5 bases, and 6 bases lay between the germline ends. This CDR3 is 13 amino acids long. Germline CDR1 reads MNHEY; CDR2 reads SVGEGT. Written as DNA, the CDR3 is TGTGCCAGCAGTTACTCGAGATTAGATACGCAGTATTTT. This codes for CASSYSRLDTQYF.

The rearrangement uses TRBV10-3 and TRBJ2-2, with TRBD1 identical over 7 bases. There are 15 residues in the CDR3. CDR1 and CDR2 from the germline V gene are ENHRY and SYGVKD. V lost 6 bases and J lost 2; bases outside the gene matches: 6. The CDR3 sequence is CAIRETGLNTGELFF. In DNA, the CDR3 is TGTGCCATCAGGGAGACAGGGCTCAACACCGGGGAGCTGTTTTTT.

The chain is built from TRBV4-1 and TRBJ2-2, with no clear D. V lost 1 base and J lost 1, with 10 bases in between. The CDR3 sequence is 16 residues long. Germline lookup yields CDR1 MGHRA and CDR2 YSYEKL. CDR3 sequence: CASSQGRLMNTGELFF. The DNA for the CDR3 is TGCGCCAGCAGCCAAGGGCGGCTGATGAACACCGGGGAGCTGTTTTTT.

This clone has only one observation. The chain uses TRBV5-1 and TRBJ2-3, with TRBD2 matching over 15 bases. The CDR3 sequence is 16 residues long. V shed 4 bases, J shed 5 bases, and the junction held 5 bases outside the gene matches. Germline V gene lookup returns CDR1 SGHRS and CDR2 YFSETQ. The CDR3 nucleotides are TGCGCCAGCAGCGACGGGACTAGCGGGAGGCTAGATACGCAGTATTTT. This translates into CASSDGTSGRLDTQYF. Together with reference TRBV5-1 and TRBJ2-3, the CDR3 gives the full variable domain: KAGVTQTPRYLIKTRGQQVTLSCSPISGHRSVSWYQQTPGQGLQFLFEYFSETQRNKGNFPGRFSGRQFSNSRSEMNVSTLELGDSALYLCASSDGTSGRLDTQYFGPGTRLTVL.

J is TRBJ2-2 and V is TRBV30; D is perhaps TRBD1 (6 bases). Germline CDR1 reads GTSNPN; CDR2 reads SVGIG (reference sequence). The CDR3 covers 14 residues. V lost 7 bases and J 5 bases, leaving 17 bases between the germline ends. CDR3 protein: CASNPGAETGELFF. The DNA of the CDR3 is TGTGCCTCTAATCCAGGGGCCGAAACCGGGGAGCTGTTTTTT.

V gene TRBV7-9 combines with J gene TRBJ1-2; 8 nucleotides line up with TRBD1. Germline V lookup: CDR1 SEHNR, CDR2 FQNEAQ (reference sequence). J gave up 2 bases and V 2 bases, and 1 base lay outside the gene matches. The CDR3 spans 14 residues. CDR3 DNA sequence: TGTGCCAGCAGCTTACAGGGGGCCAACTATGGCTACACCTTC. This codes for CASSLQGANYGYTF.

V is TRBV6-2 or TRBV6-3 and J is TRBJ1-2, with D possibly matching TRBD1 (6 bases). The V and J ends lost 5 bases and 5 bases respectively, with 15 bases between them. The CDR3 is made up of 14 amino acids. CDR1 is MNHEY, CDR2 SVGEGT, per germline. The CDR3 reads CASSAPGDRYGYTF. The DNA of the CDR3 is TGTGCCAGCAGTGCCCCAGGGGACCGATATGGCTACACCTTC.

In DNA form, the CDR3 reads TGTGCCAGTAGTATCCGCTTAGAGCGCTCCTACAATGAGCAGTTCTTC. Its protein product is CASSIRLERSYNEQFF. V usage is TRBV19 and J usage is TRBJ2-1; the D is unclear. The V gene's germline CDR1 is LNHDA and CDR2 SQIVND (reference sequence). V was pared by 3 bases and J by 0 bases, with 12 bases between. The CDR3 is 16 amino acids. The whole variable domain, filled in from reference TRBV19 and TRBJ2-1, reads DGGITQSPKYLFRKEGQNVTLSCEQNLNHDAMYWYRQDPGQGLRLIYYSQIVNDFQKGDIAEGYSVSREKKESFPLTVTSAQKNPTAFYLCASSIRLERSYNEQFFGPGTRLTVL.

The rearrangement links TRBV30 to TRBJ1-1; 7 bases fit TRBD1. CDR1 and CDR2 (germline): GTSNPN, SVGIG (reference sequence). The CDR3 has 13 amino acids. The V segment lost 5 bases and the J segment 0 bases; nucleotides outside the gene matches: 3. The CDR3 nucleotides are TGTGCCTGGGGAGGACAGGTGAACACTGAAGCTTTCTTT. It specifies CAWGGQVNTEAFF.

This rearrangement joins TRBV28 to TRBJ1-2; D unresolved. The CDR3 extends over 12 amino acids. The V end lost 6 bases, the J end lost 2 bases, and 7 bases lay between the germline ends. Germline CDR1 and CDR2: MDHEN and SYDVKM. The DNA for the CDR3 is TGTGCCAGCAGAACGGGGAACTATGGCTACACCTTC. It codes for CASRTGNYGYTF.

The chain carries TRBV5-6 and TRBJ1-2; TRBD1 agrees at 11 bases. The CDR3 totals 16 residues. CDR1 SGHDT and CDR2 YYEEEE come from the germline V gene. Trimming removed 4 bases from V and 2 bases from J; junction bases left unmatched: 7. The DNA for the CDR3 is TGTGCCAGCAGCCCGGAGGGACAGGGGGAGAACTATGGCTACACCTTC. Residues: CASSPEGQGENYGYTF.

This sequence joins TRBV4-1 and TRBJ2-7; 14 bases align to TRBD2. The germline gives CDR1 MGHRA, CDR2 YSYEKL. Germline trimming cut 0 bases from V and 1 base from J; bases unmatched to any gene: 5. The CDR3 has 18 amino acids. The CDR3 nucleotides read TGCGCCAGCAGCCAAGAGTCGGGACTAGCGGGAGATTCCTACGAGCAGTACTTC. Its protein is CASSQESGLAGDSYEQYF.

The V call is TRBV11-3, the J call TRBJ2-3; 7 bases are a match to TRBD2. CDR3 size: 17 residues. The germline CDR1 and CDR2 sequences are SGHNT and YENEEA. V dropped 3 bases and J dropped 3; count of bases not matched to a gene: 12. The CDR3 bases are TGTGCCAGCAGCTTGGGCGGAGGGAGGGCCGGTACAGATACGCAGTATTTT. Protein: CASSLGGGRAGTDTQYF.

This rearrangement joins TRBV6-2 or TRBV6-3 to TRBJ1-5; D call uncertain. The CDR3 sequence is 15 residues long. Germline V gene sequence: CDR1 MNHEY, CDR2 SVGEGT. V was cut by 5 bases and J by 2 bases, with 13 bases left in between. This CDR3 reads CASSQMTRGNQPQHF. The CDR3 bases are TGTGCCAGCAGTCAAATGACACGAGGCAATCAGCCCCAGCATTTT.

The chain joins TRBV5-4 to TRBJ2-5, with 7 bases matching TRBD1. This CDR3 is built from 15 residues. J was trimmed by 4 bases and V by 0 bases; bases with no gene match: 6. Germline V gene lookup returns CDR1 SGHNT and CDR2 YYREEE (reference sequence). CDR3 sequence (DNA): TGTGCCAGCAGCTTGGCGCTAGGGGGCTCAGAGACCCAGTACTTC. Translation gives CASSLALGGSETQYF.

The V call is TRBV24-1, the J call TRBJ2-5, with 11 positions matching TRBD1. Looked up from germline, CDR1 is KGHDR and CDR2 is SFDVKD. The CDR3 runs 14 residues. Losses at the gene ends were 7 bases for V and 4 bases for J; bases not matched to a gene: 4. CDR3 in amino acids: CATSQGQGAETQYF. The CDR3, as DNA: TGTGCCACCAGCCAAGGACAGGGGGCAGAGACCCAGTACTTC.

The chain links TRBV19 to TRBJ1-2, with 10 nucleotides matching TRBD1. Germline V gene sequence: CDR1 LNHDA, CDR2 SQIVND (reference sequence). After removal of 5 bases from V and 3 bases from J, the junction contained 3 bases not matched to a gene. This CDR3 has 14 residues. CDR3 DNA sequence: TGTGCCAGTAGTGCGGGACAGGGGTACTATGGCTACACCTTC. Protein product: CASSAGQGYYGYTF.

This clone occurred a few times. The J gene is TRBJ1-4, the V gene TRBV12-5; D gene uncertain. CDR1 and CDR2 from the germline V gene are LGHNT and FRNRAP. The CDR3 contains 16 residues. The V end lost 0 bases, the J end lost 2 bases, and 10 bases lay between the germline ends. The CDR3 is CASGLVIGRTNEKLFF. The CDR3 DNA reads as TGTGCTAGTGGTTTGGTAATAGGACGGACTAATGAAAAACTGTTTTTT.

On this clone itself: Given a much more abundant clone one base away, this may be a read error. This rearrangement joins TRBV19 to TRBJ2-1; D unresolved. CDR1 and CDR2 (germline): LNHDA, SQIVND (reference sequence). The germline V and J ends were trimmed by 6 bases and 1 base, with 13 bases remaining between them. This CDR3 has 15 amino acids. CDR3 bases: TGTGCCAGTAGCCAAACTAACGGATCCTACAATGAGCAGTTCTTC. This codes for CASSQTNGSYNEQFF. Full variable domain (missing parts from reference TRBV19 and TRBJ2-1): DGGITQSPKYLFRKEGQNVTLSCEQNLNHDAMYWYRQDPGQGLRLIYYSQIVNDFQKGDIAEGYSVSREKKESFPLTVTSAQKNPTAFYLCASSQTNGSYNEQFFGPGTRLTVL.

V is TRBV28 and J is TRBJ1-4; D might be TRBD1 (6 bases). The CDR3 length is 13 residues. Per the germline V gene, CDR1 is MDHEN and CDR2 is SYDVKM. V gave up 6 bases and J gave up 8 bases, with 13 bases separating them. The CDR3 DNA sequence: TGTGCCAGCAGCCAGACAGGCCCCGAAAAACTGTTTTTT. This gives the protein CASSQTGPEKLFF.

The CDR3 DNA follows: TGTGCCAGCAGCCAAGATCGAACGGCCCCCTCTTTATATGAGCAGTTCTTC. It codes for CASSQDRTAPSLYEQFF. V is TRBV14 and J is TRBJ2-1; D is ambiguous. In germline, CDR1 is SGHDN, CDR2 FVKESK. CDR3 size: 17 residues. V gave up 0 bases and J gave up 8 bases, with 20 bases separating them.

This clone was detected only once. The chain couples TRBV28 to TRBJ1-2; unclear D gene. CDR1 MDHEN and CDR2 SYDVKM come from the germline V gene. Trimming removed 2 bases from V and 5 bases from J, with 12 bases in between. The CDR3 contains 14 residues. DNA of the CDR3: TGTGCCAGCAGTTTAGTTTCCGGGCCTTATGGCTACACCTTC. This gives the protein CASSLVSGPYGYTF.

The chain is built from TRBV7-9 and TRBJ2-1; 11 bases align to TRBD2. The length of the CDR3 is 15 residues. Germline V gene sequence: CDR1 SEHNR, CDR2 FQNEAQ (reference sequence). V was clipped by 6 bases and J by 4 bases; unmatched bases: 5. For the CDR3, the DNA is TGTGCCAGCAGTGAACGACTAGCGGGATACAATGAGCAGTTCTTC. Translating it yields CASSERLAGYNEQFF.

V and J are TRBV29-1 and TRBJ2-1; D may be TRBD1 (5 bases). This CDR3 has 14 amino acids. V was shortened by 6 bases and J by 0 bases, with 12 bases between the two germline ends. Germline CDR1 and CDR2: SQVTM and ANQGSEA. CDR3 residues: CSVPWGGSYNEQFF. CDR3 in DNA: TGCAGCGTACCCTGGGGCGGCTCCTACAATGAGCAGTTCTTC.

Concerning this clone itself: Other DNA variants within this sample encode the same CDR3. V usage is TRBV29-1 and J usage is TRBJ1-5; no definite D call. With 4 bases removed from V and 2 bases from J, the gap between germline ends came to 6 bases. Germline V gives CDR1 SQVTM, CDR2 ANQGSEA. This CDR3 comprises 12 residues. The CDR3 loop reads CSVGNRNQPQHF. CDR3 bases: TGCAGCGTTGGTAATCGCAATCAGCCCCAGCATTTT.